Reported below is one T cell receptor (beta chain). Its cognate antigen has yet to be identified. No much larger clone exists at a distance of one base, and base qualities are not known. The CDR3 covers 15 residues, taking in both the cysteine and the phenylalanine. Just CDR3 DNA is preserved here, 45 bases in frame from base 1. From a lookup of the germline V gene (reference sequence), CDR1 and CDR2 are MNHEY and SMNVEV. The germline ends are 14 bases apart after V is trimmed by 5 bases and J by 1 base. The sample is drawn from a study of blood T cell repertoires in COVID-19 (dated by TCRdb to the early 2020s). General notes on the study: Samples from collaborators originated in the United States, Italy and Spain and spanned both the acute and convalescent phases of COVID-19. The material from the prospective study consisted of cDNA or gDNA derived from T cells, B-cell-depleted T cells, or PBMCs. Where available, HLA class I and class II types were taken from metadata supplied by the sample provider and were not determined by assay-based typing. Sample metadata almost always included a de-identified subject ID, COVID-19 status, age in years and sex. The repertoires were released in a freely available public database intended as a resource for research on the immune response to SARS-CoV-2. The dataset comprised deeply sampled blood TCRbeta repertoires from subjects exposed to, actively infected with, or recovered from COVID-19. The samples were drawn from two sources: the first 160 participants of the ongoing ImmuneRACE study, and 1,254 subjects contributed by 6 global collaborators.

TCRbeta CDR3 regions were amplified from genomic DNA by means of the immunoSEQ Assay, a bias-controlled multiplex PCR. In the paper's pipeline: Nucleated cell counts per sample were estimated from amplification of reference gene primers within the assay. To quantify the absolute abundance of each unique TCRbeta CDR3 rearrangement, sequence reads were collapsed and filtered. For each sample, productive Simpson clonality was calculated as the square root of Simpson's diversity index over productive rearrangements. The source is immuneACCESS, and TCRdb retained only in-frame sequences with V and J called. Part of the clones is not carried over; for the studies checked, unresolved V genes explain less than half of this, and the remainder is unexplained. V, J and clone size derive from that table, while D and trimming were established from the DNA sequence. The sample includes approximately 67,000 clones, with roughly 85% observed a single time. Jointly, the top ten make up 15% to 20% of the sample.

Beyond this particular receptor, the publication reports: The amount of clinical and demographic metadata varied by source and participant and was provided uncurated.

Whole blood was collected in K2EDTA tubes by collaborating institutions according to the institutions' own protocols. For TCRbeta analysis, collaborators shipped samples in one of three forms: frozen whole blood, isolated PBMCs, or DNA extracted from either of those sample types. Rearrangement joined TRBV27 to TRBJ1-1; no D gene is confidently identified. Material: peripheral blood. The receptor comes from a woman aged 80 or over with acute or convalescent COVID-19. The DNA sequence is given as TGTGCCAGCAGTAAGGCCCCTACGGGGAACACTGAAGCTTTCTTT. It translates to CASSKAPTGNTEAFF.